This T cell receptor (beta chain) was found in a study of blood T cell repertoires in COVID-19. In the study overall: Whether acute or convalescent, the COVID-19 samples came from the United States, Italy and Spain.

Only in-frame clones appear in the TCRdb table, and some are missing; sequencing was by immunoSEQ multiplex PCR. This sample yields under 110,000 clones, of which roughly 80% are seen a single time; 11% to 15% belongs to the top ten. The count of this clone is one. The TCR originated in a woman aged 55-70 years with acute or convalescent COVID-19. Sample: peripheral blood.

CDR3: CASGQLAGVQETQYF. CDR3 coding DNA: TGTGCCAGCGGCCAACTAGCGGGGGTCCAAGAGACCCAGTACTTC. The J gene is TRBJ2-5, the V gene TRBV2, with TRBD2 matching 11 bases. Trimming at V came to 8 bases and at J to 1 base, leaving 6 bases not matched to a gene. The CDR3 runs 15 residues. Per the germline V gene, CDR1 is SNHLY and CDR2 is FYNNEI.